One sample yielded the 27 T cell receptor beta chains listed below, sequenced in a study of T cell repertoires in cytomegalovirus infection. No antigen has been assigned to these receptors. TCRdb ran MiXCR on the reads and lists one entry per CDR3 protein. In the table there are 570,000 or so distinct CDR3 sequences, roughly 43% of which are singletons. The input for sequencing was cultured PBMCs, taken from culture after CMV antigen stimulation. These receptors were taken from a human donor in good health (CMV status not recorded). Some clones in this sample may be carry-over from other donors' samples.

The V call is TRBV4-1, the J call TRBJ2-1, with TRBD2 matching over 9 bases. CDR1 is MGHRA and CDR2 is YSYEKL in the germline V gene. J lost 9 bases, V lost 0 bases, and 3 bases had no gene match. This CDR3 has 14 residues. The CDR3 loop is CASSQEGGRAEQFF. CDR3 bases: TGCGCCAGCAGCCAAGAGGGCGGGAGGGCTGAGCAGTTCTTC.

The table lists this clonotype with a count of one. V is TRBV7-2 and J is TRBJ2-2; 9 bases are a match to TRBD1. This CDR3 is built from 14 residues. The germline V gene has CDR1 SGHTA and CDR2 FQGNSA. Trimming removed 4 bases from V and 9 bases from J; junction bases left unmatched: 6. In DNA, the CDR3 is TGTGCCAGCAGCTCGACAGGGGGGGCCCGGGAGCTGTTTTTT. Protein product: CASSSTGGARELFF.

This rearrangement joins TRBV5-4 to TRBJ2-3; D not resolved. V shed 4 bases and J shed 4 bases, with 13 bases lying between them. The CDR3 spans 14 residues. Germline V gene sequence: CDR1 SGHNT, CDR2 YYREEE (reference sequence). The CDR3: CASSSQVAADTQYF. CDR3 in DNA: TGTGCCAGCAGCAGCCAGGTCGCCGCAGATACGCAGTATTTT.

The chain combines TRBV5-1 with TRBJ2-1; TRBD2 matches at 11 bases. V was pared by 7 bases and J by 5 bases, with 8 bases of the junction left unmatched. This CDR3 spans 15 amino acids. Germline CDR1 SGHRS, CDR2 YFSETQ. CDR3 amino acids: CASLAGLAGNNEQFF. In DNA, the CDR3 is TGCGCCAGCCTGGCCGGACTAGCGGGTAACAATGAGCAGTTCTTC. The full variable domain, rest sourced from reference TRBV5-1 and TRBJ2-1, is KAGVTQTPRYLIKTRGQQVTLSCSPISGHRSVSWYQQTPGQGLQFLFEYFSETQRNKGNFPGRFSGRQFSNSRSEMNVSTLELGDSALYLCASLAGLAGNNEQFFGPGTRLTVL.

This clonotype has a handful of counts. This chain connects TRBV6-8 to TRBJ2-5, with D tentatively TRBD2 (6 bases). Trimming left V 5 bases short and J 8 bases short, with 21 bases between. From germline, CDR1 is MNHGY and CDR2 SAAAGT. This CDR3 is built from 15 residues. The CDR3 region is CASSLRDARRDTQYF. The CDR3 DNA sequence: TGTGCCAGCAGTCTTCGGGACGCCCGGAGGGATACCCAGTACTTC.

V and J are TRBV18 and TRBJ2-1; 7 positions match TRBD2. The CDR3 length is 16 residues. Germline V gives CDR1 KGHSH, CDR2 LQKENI. V lost 0 bases to trimming and J lost 5 bases; unmatched junction nucleotides: 7. The CDR3 loop reads CASSPPFSGPNNEQFF. The CDR3 DNA follows: TGTGCCAGCTCACCACCGTTTAGCGGGCCTAACAATGAGCAGTTCTTC.

This chain joins TRBV6-5 and TRBJ1-6, with D uncertain. CDR3 length: 14 residues. The germline gives CDR1 MNHEY, CDR2 SVGAGI. The V end lost 7 bases, the J end lost 0 bases, and 7 bases lay between the germline ends. The CDR3 sequence: CASTSLSYNSPLHF. CDR3 DNA sequence: TGTGCCAGCACCTCCCTCTCCTATAATTCACCCCTCCACTTT.

This chain joins TRBV4-1 and TRBJ2-2; no clear D. The V end was cut by 3 bases, the J end by 0 bases, with 11 bases between. This CDR3 comprises 16 residues. Germline V CDR1 and CDR2: MGHRA, YSYEKL. CDR3 residues: CASSQPGRANTGELFF. The CDR3, as DNA: TGCGCCAGCAGCCAGCCCGGAAGGGCGAACACCGGGGAGCTGTTTTTT.

This clonotype was picked up a small number of times. This rearrangement joins TRBV28 to TRBJ2-3; 10 nucleotides align to TRBD2. CDR1 and CDR2 (germline): MDHEN, SYDVKM. J lost 13 bases, V lost 2 bases, and 6 bases had no gene match. CDR3 length equals 13 residues. CDR3: CASSLGSSGSEYF. In DNA, the CDR3 is TGTGCCAGCAGTTTAGGTTCTAGCGGGAGCGAGTATTTT.

The sample holds a few counts of this clonotype. This sequence joins TRBV4-3 and TRBJ2-7, with TRBD2 identical over 10 bases. V lost 3 bases and J lost 2; bases outside the gene matches: 7. The CDR3 runs 16 residues. In germline, CDR1 is LGHNA, CDR2 YSLEER. CDR3 loop: CASSHYRSGRAYEQYF. CDR3 bases: TGCGCCAGCAGCCACTACAGAAGCGGGAGGGCCTACGAGCAGTACTTC.

This clonotype showed up just a few times. The chain recombines TRBV7-6 with TRBJ2-2; 8 bases match TRBD1. Germline values: CDR1 SGHVS, CDR2 FNYEAQ. The CDR3 is made up of 16 amino acids. Trimming removed 5 bases from V and 0 bases from J; junction bases left unmatched: 5. The CDR3 DNA sequence: TGTGCCAGCAGCGTACGGACAGGGACGAACACCGGGGAGCTGTTTTTT. This encodes CASSVRTGTNTGELFF. Full variable domain (remainder filled in from reference TRBV7-6 and TRBJ2-2): GAGVSQSPRYKVTKRGQDVALRCDPISGHVSLYWYRQALGQGPEFLTYFNYEAQQDKSGLPNDRFSAERPEGSISTLTIQRTEQRDSAMYRCASSVRTGTNTGELFFGEGSRLTVL.

The chain carries TRBV7-4 and TRBJ2-7; no definite D call. The V end lost 1 base, the J end lost 0 bases, and 13 bases lay between the germline ends. The CDR3 is 16 amino acids. Germline V gene data show CDR1 as SGHVT and CDR2 as SQSDAQ. CDR3 DNA sequence: TGTGCCAGCAGCTTAGGTCAGGACCTCAGCTCCTACGAGCAGTACTTC. It specifies CASSLGQDLSSYEQYF.

This clonotype was picked up a small number of times. CDR3 in DNA: TGTGCCAGCAGCTTAGCTCGGACTGGTCGCGGTACGCAGTATTTT. Residues: CASSLARTGRGTQYF. The gene calls are TRBV7-2 and TRBJ2-3; possible D gene TRBD2, 5 bases. V was pared by 0 bases and J by 8 bases, with 15 bases between. CDR3 size: 15 residues. Germline CDR1 SGHTA, CDR2 FQGNSA.

This clonotype was counted between two and nine times. The chain is built from TRBV7-8 and TRBJ1-5, with TRBD1 identical over 7 bases. CDR1 SGHVS and CDR2 FQNEAQ come from the germline V gene. V dropped 5 bases and J dropped 4; count of bases not matched to a gene: 11. The CDR3 is made up of 16 amino acids. The chain's CDR3 is CASSPLRSGGNQPQHF. In nucleotides, the CDR3 is TGTGCCAGCAGCCCCTTAAGATCAGGGGGAAATCAGCCCCAGCATTTT.

This rearrangement joins TRBV5-1 to TRBJ1-2; D may be TRBD1 (5 bases). Germline values: CDR1 SGHRS, CDR2 YFSETQ. The length of the CDR3 is 13 residues. Trimming took off 0 bases at V and 13 bases at J, with 16 bases between the two ends. CDR3 nucleotide sequence: TGCGCCAGCAGCTTGGAAGGGCAGGGAGTTCGCACCTTC. Its translation: CASSLEGQGVRTF.

This CDR3 reads CASSSRGQNMNTEAFF. The CDR3, as DNA: TGTGCCAGCAGCTCCCGCGGACAGAACATGAACACTGAAGCTTTCTTT. This chain connects TRBV7-2 to TRBJ1-1; a weak D match, TRBD1 (6 bases). V was clipped by 4 bases and J by 0 bases, with 15 bases between them. In germline, CDR1 is SGHTA, CDR2 FQGNSA. The CDR3 totals 16 residues. Supplemented by reference TRBV7-2 and TRBJ1-1, the full variable domain reads GAGVSQSPSNKVTEKGKDVELRCDPISGHTALYWYRQSLGQGLEFLIYFQGNSAPDKSGLPSDRFSAERTGGSVSTLTIQRTQQEDSAVYLCASSSRGQNMNTEAFFGQGTRLTVV.

V gene TRBV19 combines with J gene TRBJ2-7, with D perhaps matching TRBD1 (5 bases). V was cut by 6 bases and J by 5 bases, with 11 bases left in between. There are 12 residues in the CDR3. CDR1 and CDR2 from the germline V gene are LNHDA and SQIVND (reference sequence). The CDR3 is CASRHQGNEQYF. For the CDR3, the DNA is TGTGCCAGTAGACACCAGGGAAACGAGCAGTACTTC.

This rearrangement joins TRBV19 to TRBJ2-7; D is uncertain. This CDR3 is 14 amino acids long. Germline CDR1 is LNHDA and CDR2 is SQIVND (reference sequence). V was clipped by 6 bases and J by 0 bases, with 12 bases between them. The CDR3, as DNA: TGTGCCAGTAGCTGGAAAAGTTCCTCCTACGAGCAGTACTTC. Amino acid sequence: CASSWKSSSYEQYF.

In its sample, this clonotype was seen a few times. The chain joins TRBV11-2 to TRBJ2-3; TRBD2 matches at 7 bases. CDR1 and CDR2 from the germline V gene are SGHAT and FQNNGV. J was trimmed by 2 bases and V by 7 bases; bases with no gene match: 15. The CDR3 length is 17 residues. CDR3 nucleotides: TGTGCCAGCACGCCTAGCGGAATAATCCTGAACACAGATACGCAGTATTTT. Residues: CASTPSGIILNTDTQYF.

This clonotype was picked up a small number of times. The chain recombines TRBV20-1 with TRBJ2-4; 12 bases map to TRBD1. CDR1 DFQATT and CDR2 SNEGSKA come from the germline V gene (reference sequence). The CDR3 covers 15 residues. V was pared by 1 base and J by 6 bases, with 4 bases of the junction left unmatched. CDR3 sequence (DNA): TGCAGTGCTAGAGGGGACAGGGGGCTTGGAAACATTCAGTACTTC. Amino acids: CSARGDRGLGNIQYF.

This clonotype occurred a few times. The chain employs TRBV5-4 and TRBJ2-1; TRBD2 agrees at 7 bases. Germline assignment: CDR1 SGHNT and CDR2 YYREEE (reference sequence). This CDR3 is built from 16 residues. With V trimmed by 0 bases and J by 3 bases, 6 bases remained unmatched. The CDR3 nucleotides are TGTGCCAGCAGCTTGGAACCTAGCGGATACTACAATGAGCAGTTCTTC. Its protein product is CASSLEPSGYYNEQFF.

V is TRBV4-1 and J is TRBJ1-2; the match to TRBD1 covers 8 bases. J gave up 10 bases and V 2 bases, and 9 bases lay outside the gene matches. The CDR3 has 14 amino acids. Germline V gene data show CDR1 as MGHRA and CDR2 as YSYEKL. Here the CDR3 DNA reads TGCGCCAGCAGCCAAATAGGACAGGGAAAATCCTACACCTTC. This translates into CASSQIGQGKSYTF.

The chain recombines TRBV7-2 with TRBJ2-7, with D possibly being TRBD2 (7 bases). The CDR3 length is 14 residues. With 3 bases removed from V and 7 bases from J, the gap between germline ends came to 16 bases. Germline V gene lookup returns CDR1 SGHTA and CDR2 FQGNSA. CDR3 sequence reads: CASSFGAGAREQYF. In DNA, the CDR3 is TGTGCCAGCAGCTTCGGTGCGGGGGCTAGAGAGCAGTACTTC.

This clonotype has just a few counts. V gene TRBV7-8 combines with J gene TRBJ2-7, with D unresolved. Trimming shortened V by 5 bases and J by 3 bases, and 11 bases separated the two germline ends. The CDR3 totals 13 residues. Germline lookup yields CDR1 SGHVS and CDR2 FQNEAQ. CDR3 loop: CASSGPTVYEQYF. The CDR3, as DNA: TGTGCCAGCAGCGGCCCCACCGTCTACGAGCAGTACTTC.

Worth noting for this clonotype: A much larger clone lies a single base off, so this may be a read error. The chain employs TRBV7-2 and TRBJ2-3; 8 nucleotides align to TRBD2. This CDR3 has 16 amino acids. V trimming: 5 bases; J trimming: 4 bases; junction bases outside the gene matches: 11. Germline CDR1 SGHTA, CDR2 FQGNSA. In DNA, the CDR3 is TGTACCAGCAGCCCCCATAGCGGGGTGGGGGCAGATACGCAGTATTTT. The encoded protein is CTSSPHSGVGADTQYF. The complete variable domain, with remaining parts taken from reference TRBV7-2 and TRBJ2-3, reads GAGVSQSPSNKVTEKGKDVELRCDPISGHTALYWYRQSLGQGLEFLIYFQGNSAPDKSGLPSDRFSAERTGGSVSTLTIQRTQQEDSAVYLCTSSPHSGVGADTQYFGPGTRLTVL.

The chain recombines TRBV4-1 with TRBJ2-3, with D tentatively TRBD1 (5 bases). The germline V gene encodes CDR1 MGHRA and CDR2 YSYEKL. The CDR3 has 17 amino acids. Trimming stripped 0 bases from V and 4 bases from J, with 17 bases between. The chain's CDR3 is CASSQDLYRTSADTQYF. The CDR3 DNA is TGCGCCAGCAGCCAAGATTTGTACAGGACGTCCGCAGATACGCAGTATTTT.

The chain recombines TRBV4-1 with TRBJ2-3; D is possibly TRBD2 (5 bases). V was cut by 5 bases and J by 0 bases, with 21 bases left in between. Looked up from germline, CDR1 is MGHRA and CDR2 is YSYEKL. The CDR3 is 18 amino acids. In DNA, the CDR3 is TGCGCCAGCAGCTACAGCCGGACCAGCGGTACTAGCACAGATACGCAGTATTTT. Protein: CASSYSRTSGTSTDTQYF.